What follows are 26 T cell receptor beta chains derived from one specimen sequenced in a study of blood T cells in healthy people across ages. Through a sample-barcoded 5' primer and a J-beta primer mix, a second PCR was run for 7 to 11 cycles. Each CDR3 protein gets one entry after TCRdb re-called the 5' RACE reads with MiXCR. Counted here are about 720,000 distinct CDR3 sequences, 22% occurring once; the ten biggest clones make up roughly 22%. Sequencing was carried out using blood. These receptors all stem from a man between 65 and 85 years old in good health.

This clonotype has a count of ten or more. The chain uses TRBV27 and TRBJ1-4; TRBD1 matches at 7 bases. The trim removed 2 bases at V and 5 bases at J, leaving 8 bases unmatched. The CDR3 has 16 residues. Germline V gene lookup returns CDR1 MNHEY and CDR2 SMNVEV (reference sequence). For the CDR3, the DNA is TGTGCCAGCAGTTTAAGTCCCACAGGGGAGAATGAAAAACTGTTTTTT. Translated, it gives CASSLSPTGENEKLFF.

This clonotype has a count of ten or more. The J gene is TRBJ2-7, the V gene TRBV7-9; tentatively, D is TRBD1 (6 bases). The CDR3 spans 13 residues. V lost 5 bases to trimming and J lost 0 bases, with 8 bases between them. CDR1 and CDR2 from the germline V gene are SEHNR and FQNEAQ (reference sequence). CDR3 sequence (DNA): TGTGCCAGCAGCCCAGGGGTCTCCTACGAGCAGTACTTC. Its translation: CASSPGVSYEQYF.

This clonotype was recorded many times. The rearrangement uses TRBV7-9 and TRBJ2-3; perhaps TRBD1 as D (6 bases). This CDR3 has 16 residues. The germline V gene encodes CDR1 SEHNR and CDR2 FQNEAQ (reference sequence). The V end lost 0 bases, the J end lost 0 bases, and 10 bases lay between the germline ends. CDR3 nucleotides: TGTGCCAGCAGCTTAGCCGGACAGTCTAGCACAGATACGCAGTATTTT. This encodes CASSLAGQSSTDTQYF.

V is TRBV20-1 and J is TRBJ1-2; D gene unclear. CDR1 and CDR2 from the germline V gene are DFQATT and SNEGSKA (reference sequence). CDR3 length: 13 amino acids. V gave up 2 bases and J gave up 7 bases, with 14 bases separating them. The DNA of the CDR3 is TGCAGTGCTAGACCCCAATCTGTTGGTGGCTACACCTTC. Its translation: CSARPQSVGGYTF.

This clonotype turned up a few times. The chain links TRBV5-1 to TRBJ2-3; D gene uncertain. The V gene's germline CDR1 is SGHRS and CDR2 YFSETQ. Trimming pared 4 bases from V and 1 base from J, leaving 13 bases between. There are 15 residues in the CDR3. CDR3 DNA: TGCGCCAGCAGCCCGGAAGCTAGGGGCACAGATACGCAGTATTTT. Translating it yields CASSPEARGTDTQYF. Filled out from reference TRBV5-1 and TRBJ2-3, the complete variable domain reads KAGVTQTPRYLIKTRGQQVTLSCSPISGHRSVSWYQQTPGQGLQFLFEYFSETQRNKGNFPGRFSGRQFSNSRSEMNVSTLELGDSALYLCASSPEARGTDTQYFGPGTRLTVL.

This clonotype was picked up a small number of times. V gene TRBV5-1 combines with J gene TRBJ1-5, with TRBD1 as a possible D gene (6 bases). V shed 4 bases and J shed 5 bases, with 13 bases lying between them. CDR1 and CDR2 from the germline V gene are SGHRS and YFSETQ. The CDR3 covers 14 residues. CDR3 residues: CASSPFAGDQPQHF. The CDR3, as DNA: TGCGCCAGCAGCCCGTTTGCAGGGGATCAGCCCCAGCATTTT.

The chain recombines TRBV12-3 or TRBV12-4 with TRBJ2-3, with D tentatively TRBD2 (6 bases). V lost 6 bases and J 5 bases, leaving 21 bases between the germline ends. CDR3 length: 16 residues. The CDR3 bases are TGTGCCAGCAGCCGTACCCGTGGGTGGAGGGGAGATACGCAGTATTTT. This encodes CASSRTRGWRGDTQYF.

This clonotype was detected a few times. An end of the junction differs from the germline gene, which may be a read error. The chain is built from TRBV11-2 and TRBJ1-1; 9 nucleotides line up with TRBD1. Germline V gene sequence: CDR1 SGHAT, CDR2 FQNNGV. The CDR3 has 14 residues. The CDR3 DNA is TGTGCCAGCAGTCGGACAGGGGCGGACACCGAAGCTTTCTTT. Its protein product is CASSRTGADTEAFF.

This clonotype occurred a few times. This sequence joins TRBV29-1 and TRBJ2-7; D uncertain. With 5 bases removed from V and 5 bases from J, the gap between germline ends came to 10 bases. This CDR3 region has 11 residues. Germline V gives CDR1 SQVTM, CDR2 ANQGSEA. The CDR3 is CSVSVGNEQYF. As DNA, the CDR3 is TGCAGCGTTTCAGTGGGAAACGAGCAGTACTTC.

The sample holds a few counts of this clonotype. This chain joins TRBV6-6 and TRBJ2-5; D possibly corresponds to TRBD2 (7 bases). This CDR3 is 14 amino acids long. Trimming stripped 2 bases from V and 5 bases from J, with 12 bases between. In germline, CDR1 is MNHNY, CDR2 SVGAGI (reference sequence). The CDR3 here is CASSYGGGGETQYF. CDR3 bases: TGTGCCAGCAGTTACGGGGGGGGCGGTGAGACCCAGTACTTC.

The rearrangement joins TRBV5-1 to TRBJ2-3, with TRBD1 identical over 9 bases. After removal of 8 bases from V and 6 bases from J, the junction contained 7 bases not matched to a gene. The CDR3 totals 13 residues. Germline values: CDR1 SGHRS, CDR2 YFSETQ. CDR3 in DNA: TGCGCCAGTGCCGGGACAGGGTTCGATACGCAGTATTTT. Its protein product is CASAGTGFDTQYF.

Only a few counts were recorded for this clonotype. The gene calls are TRBV7-9 and TRBJ1-1; TRBD1 aligns across 7 bases. Germline V gene sequence: CDR1 SEHNR, CDR2 FQNEAQ (reference sequence). V shed 4 bases, J shed 1 base, and the junction held 6 bases outside the gene matches. This CDR3 is 15 amino acids long. The CDR3 sequence: CASSSLDRPNTEAFF. The CDR3 DNA is TGTGCCAGCAGCTCCCTGGACAGGCCGAACACTGAAGCTTTCTTT.

This chain joins TRBV11-3 and TRBJ2-3, with TRBD1 matching over 9 bases. This CDR3 comprises 16 residues. Germline trimming cut 4 bases from V and 6 bases from J; bases unmatched to any gene: 11. Germline CDR1 SGHNT, CDR2 YENEEA. This CDR3 reads CASSSLGQGSSDTQYF. The CDR3 DNA reads as TGTGCCAGCAGCTCCCTGGGACAGGGAAGTTCGGATACGCAGTATTTT.

The chain couples TRBV6-6 to TRBJ2-1; possibly TRBD2 for D (7 bases). The germline gives CDR1 MNHNY, CDR2 SVGAGI (reference sequence). V dropped 7 bases and J dropped 2 bases, with 15 bases sitting between them. CDR3 size: 15 residues. The CDR3 is CASNPGGVPYNEQFF. DNA for the CDR3: TGTGCCAGCAACCCGGGGGGCGTTCCCTACAATGAGCAGTTCTTC.

This clonotype came up a few times. The V gene is TRBV5-1, the J gene TRBJ2-7; D possibly matches TRBD1 or TRBD2 (7 bases each). V shed 6 bases and J shed 5 bases, with 18 bases lying between them. The CDR3 extends over 14 amino acids. Germline V lookup: CDR1 SGHRS, CDR2 YFSETQ. This chain's CDR3 is CASNSGEGANEQYF. CDR3 bases: TGCGCCAGCAACTCCGGGGAGGGGGCGAACGAGCAGTACTTC. The whole variable domain, filled in from reference TRBV5-1 and TRBJ2-7, reads KAGVTQTPRYLIKTRGQQVTLSCSPISGHRSVSWYQQTPGQGLQFLFEYFSETQRNKGNFPGRFSGRQFSNSRSEMNVSTLELGDSALYLCASNSGEGANEQYFGPGTRLTVT.

The genes are TRBV12-3 or TRBV12-4 and TRBJ2-5; the D is unclear. The ends were cut back, 2 bases at V and 0 bases at J, with 7 bases in the middle. This CDR3 contains 14 residues. Written as DNA, the CDR3 is TGTGCCAGCAGTTTACAGAAATACCAAGAGACCCAGTACTTC. It specifies CASSLQKYQETQYF.

In its sample, this clonotype was seen many times. The chain combines TRBV13 with TRBJ2-7; 8 nucleotides agree with TRBD1. J was trimmed by 4 bases and V by 4 bases; bases with no gene match: 6. CDR1 and CDR2 from the germline V gene are PRHDT and FYEKMQ (reference sequence). The CDR3 totals 14 residues. The CDR3 loop reads CASSSGTGLYEQYV. CDR3 DNA: TGTGCCAGCAGCTCCGGGACAGGATTATACGAGCAGTACGTC.

The genes are TRBV10-3 and TRBJ1-5, with a weak D call TRBD1 (6 bases). CDR1 ENHRY and CDR2 SYGVKD come from the germline V gene. Trimming stripped 8 bases from V and 0 bases from J, with 11 bases between. This CDR3 is built from 14 residues. CDR3 residues: CAIGAGDSNQPQHF. The CDR3 coding sequence is TGTGCCATCGGGGCAGGGGATAGCAATCAGCCCCAGCATTTT.

The chain recombines TRBV5-1 with TRBJ2-1, with TRBD2 matching over 7 bases. The J call is uncertain, as TRBJ2-5 better fits the DNA end. The CDR3 runs to 16 residues. CDR1 SGHRS and CDR2 YFSETQ come from the germline V gene. Here the CDR3 reads CASSRDEAGLYGTQYF. Here the CDR3 DNA reads TGCGCCAGCAGCCGGGATGAAGCGGGGCTTTATGGGACCCAGTACTTC.

The chain links TRBV4-1 to TRBJ1-1; a possible D gene is TRBD1 (6 bases). Trimming shortened V by 4 bases and J by 6 bases, and 9 bases separated the two germline ends. Germline V lookup: CDR1 MGHRA, CDR2 YSYEKL. The CDR3 covers 12 residues. CDR3 residues: CASSRRGSEAFF. The DNA of the CDR3 is TGCGCCAGCAGCCGCAGGGGCTCTGAAGCTTTCTTT.

The J gene is TRBJ2-2, the V gene TRBV12-3 or TRBV12-4; tentative D call: TRBD2 (5 bases). This CDR3 has 13 amino acids. Trimming removed 8 bases from V and 4 bases from J, with 11 bases in between. CDR3 DNA sequence: TGTGCCAGCGGGAGACGGAGCACCGGGGAGCTGTTTTTT. This translates into CASGRRSTGELFF.

V and J are TRBV28 and TRBJ2-1, with TRBD1 matching over 9 bases. The germline gives CDR1 MDHEN, CDR2 SYDVKM. With 4 bases clipped from V and 6 bases from J, the junction kept 16 bases outside the gene matches. This CDR3 contains 18 residues. CDR3: CASSSYHATGTGFNEQFF. CDR3 bases: TGTGCCAGCAGTTCCTACCACGCCACCGGGACAGGGTTCAATGAGCAGTTCTTC.

The CDR3 loop is CASSEALDTDTQYF. The CDR3 nucleotides read TGTGCCAGCAGTGAAGCGCTGGACACGGATACGCAGTATTTT. V is TRBV2 and J is TRBJ2-3; TRBD1 is a possible D gene (5 bases). Germline V gene sequence: CDR1 SNHLY, CDR2 FYNNEI. CDR3 size: 14 residues. V shed 0 bases and J shed 6 bases, with 10 bases lying between them.

This clonotype appeared a few times. The chain carries TRBV20-1 and TRBJ2-5; 7 bases map to TRBD1. Trimming took 6 bases from V and 4 from J; bases not matched to a gene: 5. The CDR3 sequence is 12 residues long. CDR1 is DFQATT, CDR2 SNEGSKA, per germline (reference sequence). This CDR3 is CSAIEGAETQYF. In nucleotides, the CDR3 is TGCAGTGCCATCGAGGGGGCAGAGACCCAGTACTTC.

The chain uses TRBV24-1 and TRBJ1-2; maybe TRBD1 (5 bases). Deletions cut 2 bases from V and 5 bases from J, with 8 bases between. Per the germline V gene, CDR1 is KGHDR and CDR2 is SFDVKD. The CDR3 runs to 13 residues. CDR3: CATSDYGGYGYTF. The DNA of the CDR3 is TGTGCCACCAGTGATTATGGGGGGTATGGCTACACCTTC.

This chain uses TRBV7-3 with TRBJ2-2, with 9 nucleotides matching TRBD1. Germline V lookup: CDR1 SGHTA, CDR2 FQGTGA. The CDR3 totals 15 residues. Trimming at V came to 4 bases and at J to 10 bases, leaving 10 bases not matched to a gene. Here the CDR3 reads CASSSPGQGREELFF. CDR3 DNA: TGTGCCAGCAGCTCCCCGGGACAGGGTCGCGAGGAGCTGTTTTTT.